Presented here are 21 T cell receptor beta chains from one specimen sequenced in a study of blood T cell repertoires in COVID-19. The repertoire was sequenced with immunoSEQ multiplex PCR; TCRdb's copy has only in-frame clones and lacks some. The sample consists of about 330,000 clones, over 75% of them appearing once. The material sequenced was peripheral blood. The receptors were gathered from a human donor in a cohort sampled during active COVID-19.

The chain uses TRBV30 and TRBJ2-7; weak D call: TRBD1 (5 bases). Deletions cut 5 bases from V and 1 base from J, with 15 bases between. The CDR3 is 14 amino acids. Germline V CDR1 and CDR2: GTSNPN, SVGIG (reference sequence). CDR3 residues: CAWRSSGASYEQYF. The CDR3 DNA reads TGTGCCTGGCGTTCCTCTGGGGCATCCTACGAGCAGTACTTC.

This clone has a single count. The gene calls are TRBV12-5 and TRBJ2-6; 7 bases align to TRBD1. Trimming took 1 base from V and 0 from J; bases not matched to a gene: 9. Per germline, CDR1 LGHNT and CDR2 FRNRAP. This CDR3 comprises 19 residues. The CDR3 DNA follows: TGTGCTAGTGGTTTGGCACCGGGACAGTTGCTCTCTGGGGCCAACGTCCTGACTTTC. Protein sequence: CASGLAPGQLLSGANVLTF.

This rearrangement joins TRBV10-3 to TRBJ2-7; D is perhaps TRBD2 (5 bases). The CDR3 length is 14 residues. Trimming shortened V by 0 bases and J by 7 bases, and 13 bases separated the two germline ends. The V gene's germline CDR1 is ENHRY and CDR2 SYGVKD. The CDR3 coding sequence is TGTGCCATCAGTGAGTCGAGGGATCTTAAGGAGCAGTACTTC. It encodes CAISESRDLKEQYF.

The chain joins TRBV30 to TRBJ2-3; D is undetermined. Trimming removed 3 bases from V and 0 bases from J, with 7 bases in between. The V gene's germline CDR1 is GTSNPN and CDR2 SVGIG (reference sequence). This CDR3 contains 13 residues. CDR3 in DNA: TGTGCCTGGAGAATGACTAGCACAGATACGCAGTATTTT. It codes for CAWRMTSTDTQYF.

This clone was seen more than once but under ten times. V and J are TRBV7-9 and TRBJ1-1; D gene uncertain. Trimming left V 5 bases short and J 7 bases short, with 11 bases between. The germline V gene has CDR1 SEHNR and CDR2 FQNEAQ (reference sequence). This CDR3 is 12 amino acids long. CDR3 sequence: CASSLTGSEAFF. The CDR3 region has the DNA TGTGCCAGCAGCCTAACGGGGAGTGAAGCTTTCTTT.

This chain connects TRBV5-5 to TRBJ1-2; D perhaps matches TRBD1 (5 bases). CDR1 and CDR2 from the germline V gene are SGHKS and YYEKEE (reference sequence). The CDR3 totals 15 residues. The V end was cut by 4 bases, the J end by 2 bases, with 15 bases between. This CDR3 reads CASSRWADRNYGYTF. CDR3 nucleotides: TGTGCCAGCAGCCGCTGGGCCGACAGAAACTATGGCTACACCTTC.

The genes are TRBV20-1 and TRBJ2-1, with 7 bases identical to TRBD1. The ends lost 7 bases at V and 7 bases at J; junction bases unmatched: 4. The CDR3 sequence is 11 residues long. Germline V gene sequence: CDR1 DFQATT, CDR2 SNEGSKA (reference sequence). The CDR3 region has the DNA TGCAGTGTCACACAGGGGAATGAGCAGTTCTTC. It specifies CSVTQGNEQFF.

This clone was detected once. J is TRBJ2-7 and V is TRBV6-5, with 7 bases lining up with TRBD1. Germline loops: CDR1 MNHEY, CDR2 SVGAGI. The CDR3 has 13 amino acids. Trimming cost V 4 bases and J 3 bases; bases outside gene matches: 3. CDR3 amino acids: CASSSPGGYEQYF. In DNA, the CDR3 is TGTGCCAGCAGTTCCCCAGGGGGCTACGAGCAGTACTTC.

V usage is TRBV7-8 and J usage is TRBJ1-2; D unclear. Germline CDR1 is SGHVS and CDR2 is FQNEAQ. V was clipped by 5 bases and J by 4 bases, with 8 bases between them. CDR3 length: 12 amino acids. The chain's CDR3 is CASSPPGYGYTF. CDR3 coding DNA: TGTGCCAGCAGCCCCCCGGGCTATGGCTACACCTTC.

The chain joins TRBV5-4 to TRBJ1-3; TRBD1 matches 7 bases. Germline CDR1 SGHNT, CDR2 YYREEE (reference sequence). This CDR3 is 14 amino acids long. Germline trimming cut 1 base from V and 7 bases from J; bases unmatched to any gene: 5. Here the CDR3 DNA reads TGTGCCAGCAGCTTGTTGTCGGACAGGAACACCATATATTTT. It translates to CASSLLSDRNTIYF.

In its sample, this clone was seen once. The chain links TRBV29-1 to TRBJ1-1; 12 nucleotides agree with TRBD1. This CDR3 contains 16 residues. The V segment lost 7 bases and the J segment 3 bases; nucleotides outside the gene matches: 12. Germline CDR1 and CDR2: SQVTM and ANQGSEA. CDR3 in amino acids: CSAPPGTGGRDTEAFF. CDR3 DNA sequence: TGCAGCGCTCCGCCCGGGACAGGGGGCCGGGACACTGAAGCTTTCTTT. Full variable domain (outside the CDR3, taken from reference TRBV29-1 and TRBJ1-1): SAVISQKPSRDICQRGTSLTIQCQVDSQVTMMFWYRQQPGQSLTLIATANQGSEATYESGFVIDKFPISRPNLTFSTLTVSNMSPEDSSIYLCSAPPGTGGRDTEAFFGQGTRLTVV.

CDR3 bases: TGTGCCAGTTCGGACAGGGTTAAAACTTTCTTT. This sequence encodes CASSDRVKTFF. The chain couples TRBV19 to TRBJ1-1, with 8 bases that match TRBD1. The CDR3 is 11 amino acids. CDR1 LNHDA and CDR2 SQIVND come from the germline V gene (reference sequence). Losses at the gene ends were 8 bases for V and 12 bases for J; bases not matched to a gene: 8.

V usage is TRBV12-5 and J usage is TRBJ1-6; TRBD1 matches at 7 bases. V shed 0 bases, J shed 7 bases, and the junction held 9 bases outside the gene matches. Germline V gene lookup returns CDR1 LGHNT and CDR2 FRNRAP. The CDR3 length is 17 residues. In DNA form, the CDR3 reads TGTGCTAGTGGTTTGGTACTTGACAGGGCCCCCAATTCACCCCTCCACTTT. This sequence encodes CASGLVLDRAPNSPLHF.

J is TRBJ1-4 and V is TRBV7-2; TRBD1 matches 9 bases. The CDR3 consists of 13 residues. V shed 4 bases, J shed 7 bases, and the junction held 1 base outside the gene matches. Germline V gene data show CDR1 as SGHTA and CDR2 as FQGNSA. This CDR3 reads CASSWGQGEKLFF. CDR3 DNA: TGTGCCAGCAGCTGGGGACAGGGTGAAAAACTGTTTTTT.

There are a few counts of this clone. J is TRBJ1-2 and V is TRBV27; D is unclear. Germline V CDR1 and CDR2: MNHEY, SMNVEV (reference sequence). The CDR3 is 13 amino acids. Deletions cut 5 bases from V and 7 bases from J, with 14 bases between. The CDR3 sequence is CASSPTDPGGYTF. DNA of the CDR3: TGTGCCAGCAGTCCCACCGACCCGGGTGGCTACACCTTC.

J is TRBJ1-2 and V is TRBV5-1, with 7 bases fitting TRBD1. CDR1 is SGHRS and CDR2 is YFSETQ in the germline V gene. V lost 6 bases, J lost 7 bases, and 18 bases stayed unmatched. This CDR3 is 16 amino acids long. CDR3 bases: TGCGCCAGCACCCTTACAGGGGCGGACGTCGGAGGTGGCTACACCTTC. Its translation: CASTLTGADVGGGYTF.

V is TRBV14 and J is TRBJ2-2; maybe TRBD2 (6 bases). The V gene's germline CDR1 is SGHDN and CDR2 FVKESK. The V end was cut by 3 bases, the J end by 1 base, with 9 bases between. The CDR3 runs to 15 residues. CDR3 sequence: CASSQHGGNTGELFF. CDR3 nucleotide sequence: TGTGCCAGCAGCCAGCACGGGGGGAACACCGGGGAGCTGTTTTTT.

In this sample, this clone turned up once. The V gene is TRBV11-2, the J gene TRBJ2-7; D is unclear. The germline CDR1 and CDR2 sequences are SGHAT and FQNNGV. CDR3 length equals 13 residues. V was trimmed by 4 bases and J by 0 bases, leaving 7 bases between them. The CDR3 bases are TGTGCCAGCAGCTACCACACCTCCTACGAGCAGTACTTC. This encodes CASSYHTSYEQYF.

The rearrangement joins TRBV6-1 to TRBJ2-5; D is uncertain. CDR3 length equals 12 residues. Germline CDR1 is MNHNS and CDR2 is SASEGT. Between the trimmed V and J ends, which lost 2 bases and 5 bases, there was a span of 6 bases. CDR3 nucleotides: TGTGCCAGCAGTGAAACTCGGGAGACCCAGTACTTC. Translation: CASSETRETQYF.

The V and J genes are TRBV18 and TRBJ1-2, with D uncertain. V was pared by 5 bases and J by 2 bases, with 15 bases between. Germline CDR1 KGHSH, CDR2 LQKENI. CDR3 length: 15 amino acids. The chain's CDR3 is CASSTEGVANYGYTF. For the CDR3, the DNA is TGTGCCAGCTCAACAGAAGGCGTGGCGAACTATGGCTACACCTTC.

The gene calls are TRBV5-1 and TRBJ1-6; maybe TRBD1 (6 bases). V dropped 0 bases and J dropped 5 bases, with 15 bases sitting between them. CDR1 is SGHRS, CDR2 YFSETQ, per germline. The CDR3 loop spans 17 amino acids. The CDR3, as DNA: TGCGCCAGCAGCTTGGAGGCAGGGGTTGAAGATAATTCACCCCTCCACTTT. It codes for CASSLEAGVEDNSPLHF. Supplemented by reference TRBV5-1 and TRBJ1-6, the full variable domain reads KAGVTQTPRYLIKTRGQQVTLSCSPISGHRSVSWYQQTPGQGLQFLFEYFSETQRNKGNFPGRFSGRQFSNSRSEMNVSTLELGDSALYLCASSLEAGVEDNSPLHFGNGTRLTVT.